This TCR beta chain was sequenced for a study of blood T cell repertoires in COVID-19. Deletions cut 3 bases from V and 0 bases from J, with 11 bases between. Germline CDR1 and CDR2: KGHSH and LQKENI. The CDR3 sequence is 15 residues long. Only in-frame clones appear in the TCRdb table, and some are missing; sequencing was by immunoSEQ multiplex PCR. This table holds about 55,000 clones, around 83% found once. The TCR comes from a woman aged 60 to 75 with acute or convalescent COVID-19. This chain uses TRBV18 with TRBJ1-1, with TRBD1 as a possible D gene (5 bases). The sequenced material came from peripheral blood. The CDR3 DNA sequence: TGTGCCAGCTCACCCCATCGGGGGATGAACACTGAAGCTTTCTTT. Protein: CASSPHRGMNTEAFF.